This T cell receptor beta chain was captured in a study of T cell responses to AZD1222 COVID-19 vaccine. Assay: immunoSEQ multiplex PCR; the TCRdb copy retains only in-frame clones and omits some. Found here are hundreds of thousands of clones, roughly 91% of them singletons; the top ten hold about 1%. V shed 4 bases and J shed 2 bases, with 15 bases lying between them. The CDR3 consists of 16 residues. Looked up from germline, CDR1 is SEHNR and CDR2 is FQNEAQ (reference sequence). The sequence was collected from an adult in good health. The chain combines TRBV7-9 with TRBJ1-3; a possible D gene is TRBD1 (6 bases). The specimen comprised peripheral blood, sampled on day 0 of MenACWY control vaccination. The CDR3 reads CASSSGQGRAGNTIYF. For the CDR3, the DNA is TGTGCCAGCAGCTCAGGGCAGGGGAGAGCTGGAAACACCATATATTTT.